Presented here are 4 T cell receptor beta chains from one specimen sequenced in a study of control samples from healthy donors and cancer patients. The table came from immunoSEQ multiplex PCR; TCRdb's copy has only in-frame clones and leaves some out. The sample records about 410,000 clones, 75% to 95% being singletons. Sequenced input: PBMCs. These receptors were collected from a man aged 35 to 55 with head and neck cancer.

V gene TRBV11-2 combines with J gene TRBJ1-3, with D hard to call. The CDR3 extends over 14 amino acids. Germline assignment: CDR1 SGHAT and CDR2 FQNNGV. Between the trimmed V and J ends, which lost 1 base and 0 bases, there was a span of 4 bases. The CDR3 is CASSLGYSGNTIYF. CDR3 coding DNA: TGTGCCAGCAGCTTAGGTTACTCTGGAAACACCATATATTTT.

The genes are TRBV5-1 and TRBJ1-1, with D uncertain. Between the trimmed V and J ends, which lost 0 bases and 2 bases, there was a span of 8 bases. This CDR3 has 14 residues. Germline values: CDR1 SGHRS, CDR2 YFSETQ. The CDR3 sequence is CASSLEPFNTEAFF. In DNA, the CDR3 is TGCGCCAGCAGCTTGGAGCCTTTTAACACTGAAGCTTTCTTT.

As regards this clone: One end of the junction varies from germline; a read error may be responsible. The V gene is TRBV28, the J gene TRBJ1-5; D is uncertain. Germline CDR1 and CDR2: MDHEN and SYDVKM. The CDR3 consists of 14 residues. The CDR3 reads CASSPLYSDQPQHF. The CDR3 nucleotides read TGTGCCAGCAGCCCGCTGTATAGCGATCAGCCCCAGCATTTT.

This clone was observed once. V is TRBV7-8 and J is TRBJ2-1, with D possibly called TRBD1 or TRBD2 (5 bases each). This CDR3 contains 15 residues. V was trimmed by 6 bases and J by 7 bases, leaving 19 bases between them. Germline loops: CDR1 SGHVS, CDR2 FQNEAQ. The CDR3 nucleotides read TGTGCCAGCAGGTTGAGGGACGGTCCGGATAATGAGCAGTTCTTC. Its protein product is CASRLRDGPDNEQFF.